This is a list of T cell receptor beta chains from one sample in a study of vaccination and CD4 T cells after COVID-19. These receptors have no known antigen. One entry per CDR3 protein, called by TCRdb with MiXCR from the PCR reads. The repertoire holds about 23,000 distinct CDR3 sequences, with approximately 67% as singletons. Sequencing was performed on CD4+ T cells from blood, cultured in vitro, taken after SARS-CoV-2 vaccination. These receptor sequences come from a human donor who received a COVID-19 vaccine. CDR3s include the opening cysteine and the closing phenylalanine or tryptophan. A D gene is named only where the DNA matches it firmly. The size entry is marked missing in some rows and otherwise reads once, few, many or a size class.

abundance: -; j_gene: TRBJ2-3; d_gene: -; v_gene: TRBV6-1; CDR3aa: CASSDTLRRTDTQYF; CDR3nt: TGTGCCAGCAGTGATACCCTTCGCCGCACAGATACGCAGTATTTT
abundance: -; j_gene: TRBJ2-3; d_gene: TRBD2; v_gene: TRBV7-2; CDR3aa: CASNSLAGGGTDTQYF; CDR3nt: TGTGCCAGCAACTCCCTCGCGGGGGGCGGCACAGATACGCAGTATTTT
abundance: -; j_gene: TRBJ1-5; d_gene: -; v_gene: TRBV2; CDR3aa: CASSRENNQPQHF; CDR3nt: TGTGCCAGCAGTAGGGAAAACAATCAGCCCCAGCATTTT
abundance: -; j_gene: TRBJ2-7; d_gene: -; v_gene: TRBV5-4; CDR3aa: CASSLETGLEQYF; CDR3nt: TGTGCCAGCAGCTTGGAAACCGGGCTCGAGCAGTACTTC
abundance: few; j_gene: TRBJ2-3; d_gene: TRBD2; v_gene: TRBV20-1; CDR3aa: CSARDPAPAPFAGGRTDTQYF; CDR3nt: TGCAGTGCTAGGGACCCGGCTCCTGCCCCCTTTGCGGGGGGTCGCACAGATACGCAGTATTTT
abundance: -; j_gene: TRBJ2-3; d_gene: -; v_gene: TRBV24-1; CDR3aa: CATSSEGQTTDTQYF; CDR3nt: TGTGCCACCAGTTCTGAAGGACAGACCACAGATACGCAGTATTTT
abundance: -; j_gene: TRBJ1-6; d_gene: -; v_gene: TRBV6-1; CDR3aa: CASSEAGTYRSPLHF; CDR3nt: TGTGCCAGCAGTGAAGCAGGGACATACCGATCACCCCTCCACTTT
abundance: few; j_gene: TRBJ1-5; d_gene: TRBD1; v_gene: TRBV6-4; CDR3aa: CASSDSYLRDRDSNQPQHF; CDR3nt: TGTGCCAGCAGTGACTCATACCTCCGGGACAGGGACAGCAATCAGCCCCAGCATTTT
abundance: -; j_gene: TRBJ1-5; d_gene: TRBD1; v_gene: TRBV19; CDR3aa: CASHRTGGGQPQHF; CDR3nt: TGTGCCAGCCACCGCACAGGGGGGGGACAGCCCCAGCATTTT
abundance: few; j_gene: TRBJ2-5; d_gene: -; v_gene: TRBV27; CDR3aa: CASSPQVPGETQYF; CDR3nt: TGTGCCAGCAGTCCTCAGGTTCCTGGGGAGACCCAGTACTTC
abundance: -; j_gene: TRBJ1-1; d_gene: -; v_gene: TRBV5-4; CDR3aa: CASSAGPAEAFF; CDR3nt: TGTGCCAGCAGCGCGGGCCCCGCCGAAGCTTTCTTT
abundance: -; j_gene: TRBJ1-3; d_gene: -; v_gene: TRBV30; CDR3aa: CAWRANLIENTIYF; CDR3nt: TGTGCCTGGAGGGCTAACTTGATTGAAAACACCATATATTTT
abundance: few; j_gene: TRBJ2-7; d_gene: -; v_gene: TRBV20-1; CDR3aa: CSARADGYEQYF; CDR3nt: TGCAGTGCTAGAGCGGACGGCTACGAGCAGTACTTC
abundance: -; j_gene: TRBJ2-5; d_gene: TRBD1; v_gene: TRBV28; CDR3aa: CASSLLGQGGQETQYF; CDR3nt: TGTGCCAGCAGTTTATTGGGACAGGGTGGCCAAGAGACCCAGTACTTC
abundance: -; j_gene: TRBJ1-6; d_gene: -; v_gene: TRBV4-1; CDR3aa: CASSQVGRTTNSPLHF; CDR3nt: TGCGCCAGCAGCCAAGTCGGACGGACAACAAATTCACCCCTCCACTTT
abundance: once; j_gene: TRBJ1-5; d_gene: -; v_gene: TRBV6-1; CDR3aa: CASSNREYYSNQPQHF; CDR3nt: TGTGCCAGCAGTAACAGGGAGTACTATAGCAATCAGCCCCAGCATTTT
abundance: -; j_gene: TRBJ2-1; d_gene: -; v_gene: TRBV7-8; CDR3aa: CASRSGGASYNEQFF; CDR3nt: TGTGCCAGCAGATCAGGGGGGGCCTCCTACAATGAGCAGTTCTTC
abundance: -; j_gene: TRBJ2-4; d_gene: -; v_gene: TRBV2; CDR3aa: CASSEGRGPNIQYF; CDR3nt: TGTGCCAGCAGTGAAGGGCGGGGCCCAAACATTCAGTACTTC
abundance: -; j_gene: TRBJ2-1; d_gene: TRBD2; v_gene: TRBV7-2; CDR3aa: CASSLGRGGFYEQFF; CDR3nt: TGTGCCAGCAGCTTAGGTCGGGGGGGATTCTATGAGCAGTTCTTC
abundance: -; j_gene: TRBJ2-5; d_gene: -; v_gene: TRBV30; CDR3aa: CAWSAGSTQETQYF; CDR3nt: TGTGCCTGGAGTGCCGGGTCTACACAAGAGACCCAGTACTTC
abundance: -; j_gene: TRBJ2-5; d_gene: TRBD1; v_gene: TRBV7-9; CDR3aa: CASSFPGTGEETQYF; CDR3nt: TGTGCCAGCAGCTTCCCCGGGACAGGGGAAGAGACCCAGTACTTC
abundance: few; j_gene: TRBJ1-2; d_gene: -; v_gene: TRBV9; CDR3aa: CASSVVTGSGGYTF; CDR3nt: TGTGCCAGCAGCGTAGTTACCGGGTCCGGTGGCTACACCTTC
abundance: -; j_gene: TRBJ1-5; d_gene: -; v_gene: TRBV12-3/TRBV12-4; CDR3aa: CASSLMNQPQHF; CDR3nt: TGTGCCAGCAGTCTTATGAATCAGCCCCAGCATTTT
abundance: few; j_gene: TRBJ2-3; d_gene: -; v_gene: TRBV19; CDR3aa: CASRETRTDTQYF; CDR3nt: TGTGCCAGTAGGGAGACGAGAACAGATACGCAGTATTTT
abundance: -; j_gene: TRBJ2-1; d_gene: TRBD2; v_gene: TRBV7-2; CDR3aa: CASSLVSGTSSGYEQFF; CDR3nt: TGTGCCAGCAGCTTAGTTTCCGGGACTAGCAGTGGTTATGAGCAGTTCTTC
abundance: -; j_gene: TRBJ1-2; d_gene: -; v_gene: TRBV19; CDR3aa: CASSPQRANYGYTF; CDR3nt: TGTGCCAGTAGCCCTCAGAGAGCTAACTATGGCTACACCTTC
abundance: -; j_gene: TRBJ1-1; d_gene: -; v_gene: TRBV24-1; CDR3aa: CATSDRSEEAFF; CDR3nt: TGTGCCACCAGTGACCGTTCAGAAGAAGCTTTCTTT
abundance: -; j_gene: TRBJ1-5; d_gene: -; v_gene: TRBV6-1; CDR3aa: CASSPQGTSNQPQHF; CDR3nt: TGTGCCAGCAGTCCGCAGGGGACTAGCAATCAGCCCCAGCATTTT